This record concerns one TCR beta chain sequence. There are a few counts of this clonotype. Its antigen remains unidentified. Base qualities are not provided; no much larger clone lies one nucleotide away. The data derive from a study of response to subunit inactivated influenza vaccine (dated by TCRdb to 2016 to 2019). Study-wide context: Deep quantitative T cell receptor repertoire profiling was used in the study to track responses to a trivalent subunit inactivated influenza vaccine. The research as a whole found: It was suggested by the authors that each seasonal influenza vaccination may recruit only a limited number of new T cells.

Libraries were made using RT-PCR. TCRdb records Illumina HiSeq 2500 as the sequencer. TCRdb reprocessing: public reads trimmed at Q25 with fastp, clones called with MiXCR, in-frame beta chains kept. Identical CDR3 proteins give one entry, which carries the most common genes and DNA. The sample has around 580,000 distinct CDR3 sequences on record, about 12% of them singletons. The ten largest clones take up approximately 10% of the sample. This specimen consisted of PBMCs from blood, obtained on the day of vaccination. The receptor comes from a man between 50 and 59 years old who received an inactivated influenza vaccine. Donor details come from another sample of the same person, matched by shared clones.

The CDR3 region reads CASSQSYGRASSPLHF. Here is the DNA: TGTGCCAGCAGCCAATCCTACGGGAGAGCAAGTTCACCCCTCCACTTT. The chain was built from TRBV3-1 and TRBJ1-6; the D gene lacks a confident call. The germline V gene (reference sequence) supplies CDR1 LGHDT and CDR2 YNNKEL. The CDR3, cysteine through phenylalanine, is 16 amino acids long. Only CDR3 DNA is held: 48 bases, read in frame from base 1. The V end loses 2 bases and the J end loses 9 bases, and a stretch of 17 bases separates them. With the portions outside the CDR3 filled from the reference TRBV3-1 and TRBJ1-6 genes, the complete variable region becomes DTAVSQTPKYLVTQMGNDKSIKCEQNLGHDTMYWYKQDSKKFLKIMFSYNNKELIINETVPNRFSPKSPDKAHLNLHINSLELGDSAVYFCASSQSYGRASSPLHFGNGTRLTVT.